A single sample is the source of the 21 T cell receptor beta chains below, sequenced in a study of CD8+CD57+ T cells in acquired aplastic anemia. Genomic DNA, the template, was used for profiling of the TCR beta VDJ and CDR3. TCRdb itself ran the reads through MiXCR, one entry per CDR3 protein. Found here are hundreds of thousands of distinct CDR3 sequences, under 80% of them singletons; the top ten hold 3% to 5%. Sample: sorted CD4+, CD8+, or CD8+CD57+ T cells (not recorded which) from PBMCs. These receptor sequences come from a human donor in good health, serving as a control.

The V gene is TRBV7-2, the J gene TRBJ1-2; TRBD1 matches at 8 bases. The CDR3 loop spans 16 amino acids. From germline, CDR1 is SGHTA and CDR2 FQGNSA. Losses at the gene ends were 1 base for V and 5 bases for J; bases not matched to a gene: 9. CDR3 residues: CASSLVGGQGKYGYTF. The CDR3 DNA sequence: TGTGCCAGCAGCTTAGTGGGCGGACAGGGAAAATATGGCTACACCTTC.

Comment on this clonotype: Here the CDR3 omits its conserved ending phenylalanine or tryptophan, so a read error is the likely source. The DNA is left out, because the CDR3 cannot be placed on it with certainty; the CDR3 is given as TCRdb lists it. The chain recombines TRBV7-9 with TRBJ1-5; TRBD1 is the table's D call, not checked against the DNA. The length of the CDR3 is 13 amino acids, counting both ends. Germline V gene lookup returns CDR1 SEHNR and CDR2 FQNEAQ (reference sequence). CDR3 sequence: CASRSPGNHPHFG.

The chain has TRBV5-1 and TRBJ2-7; D may be TRBD1 (6 bases). The CDR3 sequence is 17 residues long. V shed 0 bases and J shed 0 bases, with 16 bases lying between them. Germline lookup yields CDR1 SGHRS and CDR2 YFSETQ. The CDR3 DNA is TGCGCCAGCAGCTTGGGTACAGGGAACGGATTCTCCTACGAGCAGTACTTC. It is translated as CASSLGTGNGFSYEQYF.

This chain links TRBV12-3 or TRBV12-4 with TRBJ2-3; 11 bases agree with TRBD2. With V trimmed by 6 bases and J by 4 bases, 6 bases remained unmatched. The CDR3 extends over 15 amino acids. The DNA of the CDR3 is TGTGCCAGCAGCAGACAACTAGCGGGGGCAGATACGCAGTATTTT. This translates into CASSRQLAGADTQYF.

This clonotype was observed once. The chain links TRBV11-2 to TRBJ2-2, with D possibly being TRBD2 (6 bases). This CDR3 has 19 amino acids. Germline loops: CDR1 SGHAT, CDR2 FQNNGV. V was pared by 5 bases and J by 0 bases, with 22 bases between. CDR3 region: CASSPRRGGNYPNTGELFF. The CDR3 DNA reads as TGTGCCAGCAGCCCAAGGAGGGGAGGAAACTATCCGAACACCGGGGAGCTGTTTTTT. Combining the CDR3 with reference TRBV11-2 and TRBJ2-2 gives the whole variable domain EAGVAQSPRYKIIEKRQSVAFWCNPISGHATLYWYQQILGQGPKLLIQFQNNGVVDDSQLPKDRFSAERLKGVDSTLKIQPAKLEDSAVYLCASSPRRGGNYPNTGELFFGEGSRLTVL.

The chain couples TRBV19 to TRBJ1-5; maybe TRBD1 (5 bases). The germline gives CDR1 LNHDA, CDR2 SQIVND (reference sequence). V lost 4 bases to trimming and J lost 15 bases, with 25 bases between them. This CDR3 contains 15 residues. CDR3: CASSTAGTPNQPTHF. In nucleotides, the CDR3 is TGTGCCAGTAGTACCGCCGGGACCCCGAATCAGCCCACGCATTTT.

This chain joins TRBV7-2 and TRBJ1-2; D gene unclear. V lost 5 bases and J lost 10, with 20 bases in between. CDR1 and CDR2 from the germline V gene are SGHTA and FQGNSA. This CDR3 contains 14 residues. This CDR3 reads CASSPDKAEDVYTF. The DNA of the CDR3 is TGTGCCAGCAGCCCCGACAAGGCCGAGGATGTCTACACCTTC.

The sample holds a few counts of this clonotype. The rearrangement joins TRBV4-1 to TRBJ1-3, with 8 bases matching TRBD1. V was clipped by 5 bases and J by 0 bases; unmatched bases: 9. CDR1 and CDR2 from the germline V gene are MGHRA and YSYEKL. This CDR3 spans 17 amino acids. The CDR3 DNA is TGCGCCAGCAGCTATCCAGGGGGCCCGATCTCTGGAAACACCATATATTTT. This codes for CASSYPGGPISGNTIYF.

Note on this clonotype: A much larger clone differs from this one at a single base, so this may be a read error. The V and J genes are TRBV6-2 or TRBV6-3 and TRBJ2-5; a possible D gene is TRBD2 (6 bases). V lost 5 bases and J 2 bases, leaving 15 bases between the germline ends. This CDR3 region has 15 residues. Germline V lookup: CDR1 MNHEY, CDR2 SVGEGT. The chain's CDR3 is CASSALVGGQETQYF. The CDR3, as DNA: TGTGCCAGCAGTGCACTAGTGGGGGGACAAGAGACCCAGTACTTC.

In this sample, this clonotype turned up many times. J is TRBJ2-1 and V is TRBV9, with 7 bases that match TRBD1. Germline V gene lookup returns CDR1 SGDLS and CDR2 YYNGEE. V dropped 3 bases and J dropped 7; count of bases not matched to a gene: 4. This CDR3 contains 13 residues. Written as DNA, the CDR3 is TGTGCCAGCAGCGATCAGGGGGAGAATGAGCAGTTCTTC. Protein: CASSDQGENEQFF.

As concerns this clonotype: A read error may account for a junction end that differs from germline. The rearrangement links TRBV5-1 to TRBJ1-2, with 7 bases fitting TRBD1. This CDR3 is built from 15 residues. In germline, CDR1 is SGHRS, CDR2 YFSETQ. The CDR3 loop reads CASSLGDRNSYGYTF. The CDR3 DNA reads TGTGCCAGCAGCTTGGGGGACAGAAACTCCTATGGCTACACCTTC. Variable domain in full (rest from reference TRBV5-1 and TRBJ1-2): KAGVTQTPRYLIKTRGQQVTLSCSPISGHRSVSWYQQTPGQGLQFLFEYFSETQRNKGNFPGRFSGRQFSNSRSEMNVSTLELGDSALYLCASSLGDRNSYGYTFGSGTRLTVV.

The J gene is TRBJ2-7, the V gene TRBV9, with D uncertain. Looked up from germline, CDR1 is SGDLS and CDR2 is YYNGEE. The V end was cut by 2 bases, the J end by 4 bases, with 13 bases between. This CDR3 is 14 amino acids long. CDR3 amino acids: CASSVALVVYEQYF. In nucleotides, the CDR3 is TGTGCCAGCAGCGTGGCGCTAGTAGTTTACGAGCAGTACTTC. The full variable domain, with the rest looked up from reference TRBV9 and TRBJ2-7, is DSGVTQTPKHLITATGQRVTLRCSPRSGDLSVYWYQQSLDQGLQFLIQYYNGEERAKGNILERFSAQQFPDLHSELNLSSLELGDSALYFCASSVALVVYEQYFGPGTRLTVT.

The V gene is TRBV7-8, the J gene TRBJ1-1, with D hard to call. Germline CDR1 and CDR2: SGHVS and FQNEAQ. Trimming stripped 5 bases from V and 5 bases from J, with 15 bases between. The CDR3 is made up of 14 amino acids. Here the CDR3 reads CASSNPGLSTEAFF. DNA of the CDR3: TGTGCCAGCAGCAATCCGGGGTTGAGTACTGAAGCTTTCTTT.

This chain joins TRBV5-1 and TRBJ2-7; D not certain. This CDR3 is 16 amino acids long. Germline V gene data show CDR1 as SGHRS and CDR2 as YFSETQ. V was shortened by 1 base and J by 4 bases, with 18 bases between the two germline ends. CDR3 sequence: CASSLSSGIKAYEQYF. The CDR3 region has the DNA TGCGCCAGCAGCTTGAGTTCCGGAATTAAGGCTTACGAGCAGTACTTC. The variable domain in full, completed from reference TRBV5-1 and TRBJ2-7, reads KAGVTQTPRYLIKTRGQQVTLSCSPISGHRSVSWYQQTPGQGLQFLFEYFSETQRNKGNFPGRFSGRQFSNSRSEMNVSTLELGDSALYLCASSLSSGIKAYEQYFGPGTRLTVT.

Concerning this clonotype itself: One end of the junction does not line up with germline, which may come from a read error. V gene TRBV19 combines with J gene TRBJ1-4; D remains unclear. This CDR3 contains 12 residues. CDR1 and CDR2 from the germline V gene are LNHDA and SQIVND (reference sequence). The CDR3 reads CASRQVGRGYTF. For the CDR3, the DNA is TGTGCCAGTCGTCAAGTCGGTCGTGGCTACACTTTT. Full variable domain (rest looked up from reference TRBV19 and TRBJ1-4): DGGITQSPKYLFRKEGQNVTLSCEQNLNHDAMYWYRQDPGQGLRLIYYSQIVNDFQKGDIAEGYSVSREKKESFPLTVTSAQKNPTAFYLCASRQVGRGYTFGSGTQLSVL.

The chain employs TRBV9 and TRBJ2-1, with 7 bases identical to TRBD1. The V gene's germline CDR1 is SGDLS and CDR2 YYNGEE. V shed 4 bases, J shed 11 bases, and the junction held 15 bases outside the gene matches. The CDR3 spans 15 residues. The CDR3 DNA follows: TGTGCCAGCAGCTTTAGGGGGCGAGTCTACGATCAGCAGTTCTTC. Translating gives CASSFRGRVYDQQFF.

This chain joins TRBV20-1 and TRBJ2-5; D is unclear. This CDR3 contains 13 residues. V shed 6 bases and J shed 5 bases, with 16 bases lying between them. The germline V gene has CDR1 DFQATT and CDR2 SNEGSKA (reference sequence). The CDR3 bases are TGCAGTGCGACGCTCTGGCGCGCGGAGACCCAGTACTTC. Protein sequence: CSATLWRAETQYF.

This clonotype was observed many times. V usage is TRBV6-5 and J usage is TRBJ1-1; maybe TRBD1 (6 bases). The germline gives CDR1 MNHEY, CDR2 SVGAGI. The CDR3 is 14 amino acids. Trimming cost V 3 bases and J 5 bases, with 13 bases left between them. The CDR3 sequence: CASSYERRGTEAFF. Here the CDR3 DNA reads TGTGCCAGCAGTTATGAGCGGAGGGGGACTGAAGCTTTCTTT.

The chain is built from TRBV19 and TRBJ2-7, with D hard to call. This CDR3 comprises 13 residues. Deletions cut 6 bases from V and 4 bases from J, with 13 bases between. The germline gives CDR1 LNHDA, CDR2 SQIVND (reference sequence). The CDR3 DNA sequence: TGTGCCAGTAGCAGTGCACGAGGTTACGAGCAGTACTTC. Its translation: CASSSARGYEQYF.

This clonotype was counted at least ten times. The chain joins TRBV4-3 to TRBJ2-2; D not resolved. CDR1 and CDR2 from the germline V gene are LGHNA and YSLEER. Deletions cut 0 bases from V and 6 bases from J, with 11 bases between. The CDR3 has 15 residues. CDR3 nucleotides: TGCGCCAGCAGCCAAGAGATCAGAGAGGCCGGGGAGCTGTTTTTT. Protein sequence: CASSQEIREAGELFF.

Regarding this clonotype: One end of the junction is discordant with germline, which a read error may explain. V and J are TRBV5-1 and TRBJ2-4; 8 nucleotides agree with TRBD1. CDR1 is SGHRS and CDR2 is YFSETQ in the germline V gene. The CDR3 spans 13 residues. The CDR3 is CASSPPDRDIQCF. The CDR3 coding sequence is TGCGCCAGCAGCCCTCCGGACAGGGATATTCAGTGCTTC.